The 8 T cell receptor beta chains given below trace back to one sample, sequenced in a study of blood T cell repertoires in COVID-19. The repertoire was sequenced with immunoSEQ multiplex PCR; TCRdb's copy has only in-frame clones and lacks some. The sample shows more than 85,000 clones, about 89% of them seen only once. The sample was peripheral blood. These receptors all stem from a woman in her seventies with acute or convalescent COVID-19.

The J gene is TRBJ2-1, the V gene TRBV19, with 11 positions matching TRBD2. V was clipped by 5 bases and J by 1 base; unmatched bases: 16. The CDR3 is made up of 20 amino acids. Germline CDR1 LNHDA, CDR2 SQIVND (reference sequence). The CDR3 coding sequence is TGTGCCAGTAGTCCCGGGTTTAGCGGGGGGGCCAGAGCGTCCTACAATGAGCAGTTCTTC. Translation gives CASSPGFSGGARASYNEQFF.

J is TRBJ2-1 and V is TRBV3-1 (or the pseudogene TRBV3-2), with 7 bases lining up with TRBD2. This CDR3 spans 13 amino acids. The trim removed 5 bases at V and 10 bases at J, leaving 8 bases unmatched. Per germline, CDR1 LGHDT and CDR2 YNNKEL (reference sequence). In DNA form, the CDR3 reads TGTGCCAGCAGCAAATGGGGGGGGAAAGAGCAGTTCTTC. Amino acid sequence: CASSKWGGKEQFF.

The chain links TRBV2 to TRBJ1-1; D is undetermined. This CDR3 has 13 amino acids. Trimming took off 2 bases at V and 1 base at J, with 5 bases between the two ends. CDR1 and CDR2 (germline): SNHLY, FYNNEI. The CDR3, as DNA: TGTGCCAGCAGTGAATCAGGGAACACTGAAGCTTTCTTT. Protein: CASSESGNTEAFF.

The chain combines TRBV5-1 with TRBJ2-7; weak D call: TRBD1 (6 bases). Germline CDR1 and CDR2: SGHRS and YFSETQ. The CDR3 is 21 residues long. V dropped 1 base and J dropped 3 bases, with 32 bases sitting between them. CDR3 protein: CASSLFTEFGQPCAGFYEQYV. The DNA for the CDR3 is TGCGCCAGCAGCTTGTTTACGGAGTTCGGACAGCCATGCGCCGGCTTCTACGAGCAGTACGTC.

CDR3 sequence: CASSQGAAPGNTIYF. The CDR3 bases are TGTGCCAGCAGCCAAGGGGCAGCCCCTGGAAACACCATATATTTT. The chain links TRBV3-1 (or the pseudogene TRBV3-2) to TRBJ1-3, with no clear D. V lost 1 base, J lost 2 bases, and 9 bases lay in between. The CDR3 is 15 amino acids. CDR1 is LGHDT and CDR2 is YNNKEL in the germline V gene (reference sequence).

The V gene is TRBV19, the J gene TRBJ2-5; 9 bases are shared with TRBD2. The V segment lost 7 bases and the J segment 5 bases; nucleotides outside the gene matches: 14. Germline values: CDR1 LNHDA, CDR2 SQIVND (reference sequence). CDR3 length: 16 amino acids. The CDR3 DNA reads TGTGCCAGTACCAAAAACCCGGGACTAGCCTATGAGACCCAGTACTTC. This gives the protein CASTKNPGLAYETQYF.

The rearrangement links TRBV7-2 to TRBJ1-2, with D unresolved. Germline-derived CDR1 and CDR2 are SGHTA and FQGNSA. The V end lost 4 bases, the J end lost 3 bases, and 9 bases lay between the germline ends. The CDR3 runs 13 residues. The CDR3: CASSYGVYYGYTF. In DNA, the CDR3 is TGTGCCAGCAGCTACGGGGTCTACTATGGCTACACCTTC.

The count of this clone is one. The J gene is TRBJ2-3, the V gene TRBV5-1; possible D gene TRBD2, 6 bases. Germline lookup yields CDR1 SGHRS and CDR2 YFSETQ. V lost 0 bases and J 4 bases, leaving 12 bases between the germline ends. The CDR3 spans 15 residues. The CDR3 DNA follows: TGCGCCAGCAGCTTGGAGGGAGGACCGCCAGATACGCAGTATTTT. Its translation: CASSLEGGPPDTQYF.